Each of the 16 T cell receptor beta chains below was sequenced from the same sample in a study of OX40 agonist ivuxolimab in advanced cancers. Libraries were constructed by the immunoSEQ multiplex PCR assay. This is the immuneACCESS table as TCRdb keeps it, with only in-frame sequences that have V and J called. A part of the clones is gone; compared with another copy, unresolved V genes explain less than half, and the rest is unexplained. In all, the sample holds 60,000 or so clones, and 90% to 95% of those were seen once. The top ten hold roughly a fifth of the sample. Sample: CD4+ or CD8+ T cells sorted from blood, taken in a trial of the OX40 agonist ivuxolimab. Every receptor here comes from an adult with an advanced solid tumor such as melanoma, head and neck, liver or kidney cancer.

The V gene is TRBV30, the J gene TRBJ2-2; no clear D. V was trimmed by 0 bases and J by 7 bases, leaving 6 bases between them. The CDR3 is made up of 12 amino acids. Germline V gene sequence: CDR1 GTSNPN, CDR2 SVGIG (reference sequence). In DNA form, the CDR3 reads TGTGCCTGGAGTGTCCCCCGCGGGGAGCTGTTTTTT. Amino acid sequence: CAWSVPRGELFF.

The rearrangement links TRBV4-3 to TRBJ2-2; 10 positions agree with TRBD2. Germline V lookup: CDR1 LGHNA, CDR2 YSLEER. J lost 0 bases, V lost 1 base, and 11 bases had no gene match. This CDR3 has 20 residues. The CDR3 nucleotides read TGCGCCAGCAGCCAAGTATATTTTCTAGCGGGAGATGCGAACACCGGGGAGCTGTTTTTT. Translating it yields CASSQVYFLAGDANTGELFF.

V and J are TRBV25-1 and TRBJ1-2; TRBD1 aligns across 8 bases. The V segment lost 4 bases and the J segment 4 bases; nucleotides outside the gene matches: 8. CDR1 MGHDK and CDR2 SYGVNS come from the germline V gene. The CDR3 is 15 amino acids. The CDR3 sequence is CASSAGQGIGYGYTF. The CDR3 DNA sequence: TGTGCCAGCAGTGCCGGACAGGGAATAGGCTATGGCTACACCTTC.

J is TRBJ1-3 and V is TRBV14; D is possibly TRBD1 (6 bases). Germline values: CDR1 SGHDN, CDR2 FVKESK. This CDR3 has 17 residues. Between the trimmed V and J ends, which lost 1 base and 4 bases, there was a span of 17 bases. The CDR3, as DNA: TGTGCCAGCAGCCAAGTAGGGGGGCGCCCCTCGGGAAACACCATATATTTT. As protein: CASSQVGGRPSGNTIYF.

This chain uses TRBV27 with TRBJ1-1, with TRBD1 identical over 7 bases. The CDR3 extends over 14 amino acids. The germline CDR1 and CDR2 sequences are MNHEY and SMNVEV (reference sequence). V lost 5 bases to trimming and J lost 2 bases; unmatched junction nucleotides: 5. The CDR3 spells CASSLGTANTEAFF. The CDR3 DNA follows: TGTGCCAGCAGTCTAGGGACAGCTAACACTGAAGCTTTCTTT.

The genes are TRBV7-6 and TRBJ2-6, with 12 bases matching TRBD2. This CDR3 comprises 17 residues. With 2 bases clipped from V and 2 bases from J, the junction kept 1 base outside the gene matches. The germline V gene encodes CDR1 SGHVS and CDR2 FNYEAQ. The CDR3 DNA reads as TGTGCCAGCAGCTTACTAGCGGGAGGGCCTGGGGCCAACGTCCTGACTTTC. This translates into CASSLLAGGPGANVLTF.

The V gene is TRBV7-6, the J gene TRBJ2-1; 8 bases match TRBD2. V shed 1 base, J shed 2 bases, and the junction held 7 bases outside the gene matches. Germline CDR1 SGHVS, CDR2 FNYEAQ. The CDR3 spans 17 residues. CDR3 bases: TGTGCCAGCAGCTTAGAACCTAGCGGGCCGCCCTACAATGAGCAGTTCTTC. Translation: CASSLEPSGPPYNEQFF. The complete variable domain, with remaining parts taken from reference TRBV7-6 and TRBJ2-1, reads GAGVSQSPRYKVTKRGQDVALRCDPISGHVSLYWYRQALGQGPEFLTYFNYEAQQDKSGLPNDRFSAERPEGSISTLTIQRTEQRDSAMYRCASSLEPSGPPYNEQFFGPGTRLTVL.

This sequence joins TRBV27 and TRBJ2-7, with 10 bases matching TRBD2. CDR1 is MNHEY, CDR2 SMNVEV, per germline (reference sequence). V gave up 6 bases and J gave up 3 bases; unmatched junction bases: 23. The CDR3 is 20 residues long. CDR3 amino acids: CASRPQGAGGILSGVYEQYF. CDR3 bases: TGTGCCAGCAGGCCCCAGGGAGCGGGAGGGATCCTATCCGGGGTCTACGAGCAGTACTTC.

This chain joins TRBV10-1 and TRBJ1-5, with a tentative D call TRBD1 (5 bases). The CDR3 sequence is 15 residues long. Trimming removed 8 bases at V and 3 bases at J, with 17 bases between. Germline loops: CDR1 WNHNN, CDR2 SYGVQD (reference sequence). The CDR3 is CASPGERGLNQPQHF. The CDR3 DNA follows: TGCGCCAGCCCGGGGGAGAGGGGACTCAATCAGCCCCAGCATTTT.

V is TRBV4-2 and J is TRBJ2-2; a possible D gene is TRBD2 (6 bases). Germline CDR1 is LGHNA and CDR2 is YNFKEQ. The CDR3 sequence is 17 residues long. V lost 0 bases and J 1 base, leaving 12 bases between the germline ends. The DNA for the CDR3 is TGTGCCAGCAGCCAAGATCGCGCTAGCGAGAACACCGGGGAGCTGTTTTTT. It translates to CASSQDRASENTGELFF.

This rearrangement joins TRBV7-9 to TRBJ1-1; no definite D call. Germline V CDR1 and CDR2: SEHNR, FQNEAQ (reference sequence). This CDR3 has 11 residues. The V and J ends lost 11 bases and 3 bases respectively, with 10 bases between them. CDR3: CAGARDTEAFF. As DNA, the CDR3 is TGTGCCGGAGCGAGGGACACTGAAGCTTTCTTT.

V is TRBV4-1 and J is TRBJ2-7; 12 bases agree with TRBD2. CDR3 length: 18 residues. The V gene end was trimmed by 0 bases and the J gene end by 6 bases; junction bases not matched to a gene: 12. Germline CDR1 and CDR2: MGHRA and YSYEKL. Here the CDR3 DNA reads TGCGCCAGCAGCCAAGATGAAGGAGAACTAGCGGGAGGCCTCGAGCAGTACTTC. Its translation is CASSQDEGELAGGLEQYF.

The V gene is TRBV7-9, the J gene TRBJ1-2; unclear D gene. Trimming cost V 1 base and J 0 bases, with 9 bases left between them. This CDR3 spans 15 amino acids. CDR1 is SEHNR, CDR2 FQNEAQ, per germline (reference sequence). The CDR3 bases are TGTGCCAGCAGCTTAGGGCGGACTGCTAACTATGGCTACACCTTC. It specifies CASSLGRTANYGYTF.

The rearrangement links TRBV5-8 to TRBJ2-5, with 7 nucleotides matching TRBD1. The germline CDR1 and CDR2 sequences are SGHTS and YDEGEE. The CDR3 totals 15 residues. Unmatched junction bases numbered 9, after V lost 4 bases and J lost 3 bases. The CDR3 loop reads CASSPRTGLEETQYF. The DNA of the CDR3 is TGTGCCAGCAGCCCTAGGACAGGACTGGAAGAGACCCAGTACTTC.

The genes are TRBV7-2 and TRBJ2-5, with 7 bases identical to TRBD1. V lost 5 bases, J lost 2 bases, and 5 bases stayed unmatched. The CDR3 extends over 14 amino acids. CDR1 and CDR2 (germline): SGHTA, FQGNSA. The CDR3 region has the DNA TGTGCCAGCAGCCAGGGGGTAGGGCAAGAGACCCAGTACTTC. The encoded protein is CASSQGVGQETQYF.

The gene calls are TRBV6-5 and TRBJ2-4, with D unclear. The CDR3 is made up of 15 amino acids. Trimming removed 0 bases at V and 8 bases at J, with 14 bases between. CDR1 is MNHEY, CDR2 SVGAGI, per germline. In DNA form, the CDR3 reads TGTGCCAGCAGTTACTCACCGAGGTCTCGGGACATTCAGTACTTC. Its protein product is CASSYSPRSRDIQYF.